Below are 13 T cell receptor beta chains sequenced from a single sample in a study of shared clonotypes between healthy human individuals. Libraries were prepared by immunoSEQ multiplex PCR; TCRdb keeps only in-frame clonotypes and omits some of them. The data hold around 100,000 clones, with 65% to 75% observed a single time. Sequencing used memory CD8+ T cells sorted from blood. Subset noted: CD45RO+ cells pooled with CCR7-negative TemRA cells. The receptors stem from a woman aged 30 to 39 in good health.

With respect to this clone: This likely reflects a read error, since a far larger clone is one base away. The V and J genes are TRBV19 and TRBJ1-3; the D gene is possibly TRBD1 (5 bases). This CDR3 contains 13 residues. CDR1 is LNHDA and CDR2 is SQIVND in the germline V gene (reference sequence). Between the trimmed V and J ends, which lost 7 bases and 6 bases, there was a span of 13 bases. CDR3 amino acids: CASTSGPENTIYF. CDR3 sequence (DNA): TGTGCCAGTACCTCAGGGCCTGAAAACACCATATATTTT. Full variable domain (outside the CDR3, taken from reference TRBV19 and TRBJ1-3): DGGITQSPKYLFRKEGQNVTLSCEQNLNHDAMYWYRQDPGQGLRLIYYSQIVNDFQKGDIAEGYSVSREKKESFPLTVTSAQKNPTAFYLCASTSGPENTIYFGEGSWLTVV.

Points on this clone: The germline gene is not matched at one end of the junction; a read error may be the cause. The chain employs TRBV10-3 and TRBJ1-1; D call uncertain. Germline values: CDR1 ENHRY, CDR2 SYGVKD. The CDR3 covers 15 residues. The CDR3 region has the DNA TGTGCCAGCAGTGAAGGGATCAGCGAGGGCACTGAAGCTTTCTTT. Translation: CASSEGISEGTEAFF.

Worth noting for this clone: The sample contains more than one DNA sequence encoding this CDR3. The chain joins TRBV6-4 to TRBJ2-2; D is unclear. This CDR3 comprises 13 residues. The germline V and J ends were trimmed by 3 bases and 0 bases, with 2 bases remaining between them. Germline V gene lookup returns CDR1 MRHNA and CDR2 SNTAGT. CDR3 amino acids: CASSEANTGELFF. In DNA form, the CDR3 reads TGTGCCAGCAGTGAGGCGAACACCGGGGAGCTGTTTTTT.

Ten or more counts support this clone. The chain links TRBV6-4 to TRBJ2-3, with 10 bases fitting TRBD2. From germline, CDR1 is MRHNA and CDR2 SNTAGT. CDR3 length equals 17 residues. The V gene end was trimmed by 5 bases and the J gene end by 1 base; junction bases not matched to a gene: 9. The chain's CDR3 is CASSTGTSATGTDTQYF. The CDR3 DNA reads TGTGCCAGCAGTACCGGGACTAGCGCCACCGGCACAGATACGCAGTATTTT.

V and J are TRBV29-1 and TRBJ2-7; 7 positions match TRBD1. This CDR3 is built from 13 residues. CDR1 SQVTM and CDR2 ANQGSEA come from the germline V gene. Trimming at V came to 3 bases and at J to 4 bases, leaving 6 bases not matched to a gene. The DNA for the CDR3 is TGCAGCGTTGAGAAACAGGGGAAGTACGAGCAGTACTTC. Its translation: CSVEKQGKYEQYF.

The chain couples TRBV15 to TRBJ1-5, with a weak D call TRBD1 (5 bases). Germline CDR1 is LNHNV and CDR2 is YYDKDF (reference sequence). V was trimmed by 0 bases and J by 6 bases, leaving 15 bases between them. The CDR3 is 16 residues long. CDR3: CATSRERQGGGQPQHF. The CDR3 DNA sequence: TGTGCCACCAGCAGAGAAAGGCAGGGTGGGGGTCAGCCCCAGCATTTT.

The CDR3 DNA sequence: TGCGCCAGCAGCTTGCTGGGACAATCCCACAATGAGCAGTTCTTC. Its protein product is CASSLLGQSHNEQFF. The V and J genes are TRBV5-1 and TRBJ2-1, with TRBD1 as a possible D gene (6 bases). Trimming removed 1 base from V and 5 bases from J, with 13 bases in between. This CDR3 region has 15 residues. The V gene's germline CDR1 is SGHRS and CDR2 YFSETQ.

V and J are TRBV30 and TRBJ2-5, with a tentative D call TRBD2 (6 bases). The J call may be in error: the DNA end matches TRBJ2-7 better. The CDR3 runs 12 residues. CDR1 and CDR2 (germline): GTSNPN, SVGIG (reference sequence). The CDR3 loop is CAWRRDFYEQYF. For the CDR3, the DNA is TGTGCCTGGAGAAGGGACTTCTACGAGCAGTACTTC.

The V call is TRBV4-1, the J call TRBJ2-7; 13 bases are shared with TRBD2. The germline V gene encodes CDR1 MGHRA and CDR2 YSYEKL. CDR3 length equals 18 residues. Germline trimming cut 4 bases from V and 3 bases from J; bases unmatched to any gene: 12. The CDR3 loop is CASSPRTSGSWVGYEQYF. In nucleotides, the CDR3 is TGCGCCAGCAGCCCTCGGACTAGCGGGAGCTGGGTAGGCTACGAGCAGTACTTC.

This clone was seen ten or more times. The V gene is TRBV11-2, the J gene TRBJ1-1, with a possible D match to TRBD1 (5 bases). Germline CDR1 SGHAT, CDR2 FQNNGV. The V and J ends lost 5 bases and 1 base respectively, with 11 bases between them. This CDR3 region has 14 residues. The CDR3, as DNA: TGTGCCAGCAGCCCGGGACTCAGGAACACTGAAGCTTTCTTT. Translation gives CASSPGLRNTEAFF.

This clone was seen ten or more times. One end of the junction is discordant with germline, which a read error may explain. The chain uses TRBV6-5 and TRBJ2-7; a possible D gene is TRBD2 (6 bases). This CDR3 contains 15 residues. Germline CDR1 is MNHEY and CDR2 is SVGAGI. In nucleotides, the CDR3 is TGTGCCAGCAGTGACTCGTCGGGAGCTTCGTCCGAGCAGTACTTC. This encodes CASSDSSGASSEQYF.

V is TRBV5-1 and J is TRBJ2-1; 11 bases are shared with TRBD2. Germline V lookup: CDR1 SGHRS, CDR2 YFSETQ. Trimming at V came to 4 bases and at J to 7 bases, leaving 10 bases not matched to a gene. This CDR3 region has 16 residues. Here the CDR3 reads CASSPLSGRAPNEQFF. DNA of the CDR3: TGCGCCAGCAGCCCACTTAGCGGGAGGGCCCCAAATGAGCAGTTCTTC.

The CDR3 spells CASSFGILAGFTNTGELFF. The CDR3 DNA is TGTGCCAGCAGTTTCGGAATTCTAGCGGGGTTCACGAACACCGGGGAGCTGTTTTTT. J is TRBJ2-2 and V is TRBV28, with 9 bases lining up with TRBD2. Germline-derived CDR1 and CDR2 are MDHEN and SYDVKM. CDR3 length equals 19 residues. The trim removed 3 bases at V and 0 bases at J, leaving 11 bases unmatched.